Following are 17 T cell receptor beta chains from one sample sequenced in a study of siplizumab effects on memory and regulatory T cells. The repertoire was sequenced with immunoSEQ multiplex PCR; TCRdb's copy has only in-frame clones and lacks some. The sample lists 90,000 to 150,000 clones; 90% to 95% were seen once. Input material: non-Treg CD4+ T cells sorted from blood. The receptors here all came from a human donor in good health.

The chain recombines TRBV7-9 with TRBJ2-5, with a tentative D call TRBD1 (5 bases). Trimming pared 2 bases from V and 5 bases from J, leaving 21 bases between. This CDR3 comprises 17 residues. Germline V gene data show CDR1 as SEHNR and CDR2 as FQNEAQ (reference sequence). The CDR3 is CASSLRHSGAPGETQYF. Written as DNA, the CDR3 is TGTGCCAGCAGCTTAAGGCACTCTGGGGCCCCTGGGGAGACCCAGTACTTC.

The V and J genes are TRBV12-5 and TRBJ1-2; no definite D call. V lost 7 bases to trimming and J lost 8 bases, with 11 bases between them. Per the germline V gene, CDR1 is LGHNT and CDR2 is FRNRAP. CDR3 length: 11 residues. CDR3 protein: CASVRTGGYTF. The CDR3 coding sequence is TGTGCTAGTGTCCGGACTGGGGGCTACACCTTC. Variable domain in full (rest from reference TRBV12-5 and TRBJ1-2): DARVTQTPRHKVTEMGQEVTMRCQPILGHNTVFWYRQTMMQGLELLAYFRNRAPLDDSGMPKDRFSAEMPDATLATLKIQPSEPRDSAVYFCASVRTGGYTFGSGTRLTVV.

This chain links TRBV5-4 with TRBJ1-1; D gene ambiguous. In germline, CDR1 is SGHNT, CDR2 YYREEE (reference sequence). Trimming shortened V by 5 bases and J by 0 bases, and 17 bases separated the two germline ends. The length of the CDR3 is 16 residues. The CDR3 loop reads CASSFGRGTMNTEAFF. The CDR3 DNA is TGTGCCAGCAGTTTTGGACGGGGAACTATGAACACTGAAGCTTTCTTT.

V is TRBV4-1 and J is TRBJ2-2; TRBD2 agrees at 12 bases. Losses at the gene ends were 1 base for V and 6 bases for J; bases not matched to a gene: 0. Germline lookup yields CDR1 MGHRA and CDR2 YSYEKL. The CDR3 spans 15 residues. DNA of the CDR3: TGCGCCAGCAGCCAAGGACTAGCGGGGGCCGGGGAGCTGTTTTTT. As protein: CASSQGLAGAGELFF.

The gene calls are TRBV5-1 and TRBJ1-2, with 7 positions matching TRBD1. V was pared by 1 base and J by 1 base, with 1 base of the junction left unmatched. The CDR3 spans 14 residues. CDR1 SGHRS and CDR2 YFSETQ come from the germline V gene. The CDR3 region is CASSLTGVNYGYTF. The CDR3 DNA follows: TGCGCCAGCAGCTTGACAGGGGTTAACTATGGCTACACCTTC.

The chain couples TRBV13 to TRBJ2-1; the D is unclear. From germline, CDR1 is PRHDT and CDR2 FYEKMQ (reference sequence). V lost 5 bases, J lost 12 bases, and 17 bases lay in between. The CDR3 has 13 amino acids. The CDR3 protein is CASSQLSSSAQFF. CDR3 DNA sequence: TGTGCCAGCAGCCAATTGAGCAGTTCAGCGCAGTTCTTC.

This clone was observed a single time. The J gene is TRBJ2-2, the V gene TRBV7-6; 9 bases match TRBD2. The germline gives CDR1 SGHVS, CDR2 FNYEAQ. Trimming took 10 bases from V and 3 from J; bases not matched to a gene: 6. This CDR3 region has 14 residues. The CDR3 region is CATLAGPDTGELFF. Written as DNA, the CDR3 is TGTGCCACTCTAGCGGGGCCGGACACCGGGGAGCTGTTTTTT.

Written as DNA, the CDR3 is TGTGCCAGCAGCTCCCAAGGGGGGGAGCAGTACTTC. Its translation: CASSSQGGEQYF. This chain joins TRBV7-9 and TRBJ2-7, with D possibly called TRBD1 or TRBD2 (6 bases each). CDR3 length: 12 residues. V lost 4 bases, J lost 7 bases, and 11 bases lay in between. Germline V gives CDR1 SEHNR, CDR2 FQNEAQ (reference sequence).

The genes are TRBV14 and TRBJ1-2; TRBD1 is a possible D gene (5 bases). The CDR3 is 15 residues long. Trimming pared 3 bases from V and 4 bases from J, leaving 15 bases between. From germline, CDR1 is SGHDN and CDR2 FVKESK. CDR3 DNA: TGTGCCAGCAGCCACGGGGGACCTCCTCGCTATGGCTACACCTTC. It specifies CASSHGGPPRYGYTF.

This chain connects TRBV7-9 to TRBJ2-3; the match to TRBD1 covers 10 bases. This CDR3 region has 14 residues. Losses at the gene ends were 7 bases for V and 3 bases for J; bases not matched to a gene: 4. The germline V gene has CDR1 SEHNR and CDR2 FQNEAQ (reference sequence). The CDR3: CASNLDRGTDTQYF. CDR3 nucleotide sequence: TGTGCCAGCAACTTGGACAGGGGGACAGATACGCAGTATTTT.

The chain carries TRBV5-1 and TRBJ2-5; D not resolved. The CDR3 spans 12 residues. V lost 2 bases to trimming and J lost 4 bases, with 6 bases between them. CDR1 and CDR2 from the germline V gene are SGHRS and YFSETQ. The CDR3 bases are TGCGCCAGCAGCTTTACGAGAGAGACCCAGTACTTC. Protein product: CASSFTRETQYF.

The rearrangement links TRBV19 to TRBJ1-3; D is unclear. CDR3 length: 14 residues. V gave up 7 bases and J gave up 2 bases, with 12 bases separating them. Germline CDR1 LNHDA, CDR2 SQIVND (reference sequence). CDR3 protein: CASMTTDPGNTIYF. As DNA, the CDR3 is TGTGCCAGTATGACGACGGACCCTGGAAACACCATATATTTT.

This chain connects TRBV4-3 to TRBJ1-4; possible D gene TRBD1, 5 bases. Trimming took off 0 bases at V and 10 bases at J, with 12 bases between the two ends. This CDR3 is built from 14 residues. Germline assignment: CDR1 LGHNA and CDR2 YSLEER. The CDR3 region is CASSQEGTGLKLFF. CDR3 DNA sequence: TGCGCCAGCAGCCAAGAAGGGACGGGTTTAAAACTGTTTTTT.

The chain has TRBV10-3 and TRBJ2-3; 9 nucleotides match TRBD1. Germline lookup yields CDR1 ENHRY and CDR2 SYGVKD. V was clipped by 10 bases and J by 3 bases; unmatched bases: 11. The CDR3 has 15 residues. The CDR3 bases are TGTGCCACCGCGGTGGGGGACAGGGTTACAGATACGCAGTATTTT. Translated, it gives CATAVGDRVTDTQYF.

The chain recombines TRBV6-5 with TRBJ2-3, with 8 positions matching TRBD1. J gave up 2 bases and V 8 bases, and 9 bases lay outside the gene matches. Germline CDR1 and CDR2: MNHEY and SVGAGI. There are 15 residues in the CDR3. CDR3 in amino acids: CASRWGTGHTDTQYF. The CDR3 bases are TGTGCCAGCCGTTGGGGGACAGGACACACAGATACGCAGTATTTT.

The chain has TRBV5-1 and TRBJ1-1, with a weak D call TRBD1 (6 bases). CDR3 length equals 13 residues. Trimming removed 5 bases at V and 6 bases at J, with 14 bases between. The germline V gene encodes CDR1 SGHRS and CDR2 YFSETQ. CDR3 DNA: TGCGCCAGCAGAGAATCTGGGGGCGCTGAAGCTTTCTTT. This translates into CASRESGGAEAFF.

The V gene is TRBV30, the J gene TRBJ1-2; D not resolved. This CDR3 is 12 amino acids long. The germline V gene has CDR1 GTSNPN and CDR2 SVGIG (reference sequence). CDR3 coding DNA: TGTGCTGAGGATCAGGCCAACTATGGCTACACCTTC. This translates into CAEDQANYGYTF.